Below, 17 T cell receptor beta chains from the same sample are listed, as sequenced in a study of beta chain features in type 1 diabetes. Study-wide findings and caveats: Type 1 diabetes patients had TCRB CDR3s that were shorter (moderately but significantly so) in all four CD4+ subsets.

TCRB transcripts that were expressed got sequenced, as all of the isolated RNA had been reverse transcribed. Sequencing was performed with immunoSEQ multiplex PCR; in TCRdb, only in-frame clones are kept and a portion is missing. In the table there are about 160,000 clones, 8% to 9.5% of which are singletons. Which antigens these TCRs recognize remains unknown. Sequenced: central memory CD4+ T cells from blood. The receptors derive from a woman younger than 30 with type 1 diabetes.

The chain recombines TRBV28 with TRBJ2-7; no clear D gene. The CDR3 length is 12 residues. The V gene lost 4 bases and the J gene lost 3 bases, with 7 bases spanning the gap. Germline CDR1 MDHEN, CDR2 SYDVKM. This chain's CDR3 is CASSSIVYEQYF. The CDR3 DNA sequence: TGTGCCAGCAGTTCCATAGTCTACGAGCAGTACTTC.

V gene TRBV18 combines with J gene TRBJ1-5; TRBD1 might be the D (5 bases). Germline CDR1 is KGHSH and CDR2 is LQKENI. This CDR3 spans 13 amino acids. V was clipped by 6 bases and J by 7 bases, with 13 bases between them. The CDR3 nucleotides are TGTGCCAGCTCCCCCGGGGGGGGGCAGCCCCAGCATTTT. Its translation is CASSPGGGQPQHF. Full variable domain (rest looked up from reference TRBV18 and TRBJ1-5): NAGVMQNPRHLVRRRGQEARLRCSPMKGHSHVYWYRQLPEEGLKFMVYLQKENIIDESGMPKERFSAEFPKEGPSILRIQQVVRGDSAAYFCASSPGGGQPQHFGDGTRLSIL.

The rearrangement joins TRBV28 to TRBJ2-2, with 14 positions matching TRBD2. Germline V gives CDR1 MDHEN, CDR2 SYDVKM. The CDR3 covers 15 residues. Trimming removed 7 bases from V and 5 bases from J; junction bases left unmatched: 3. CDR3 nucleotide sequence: TGTGCCAGCACTAGGACTAGCGGGAGGACCGGGGAGCTGTTTTTT. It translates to CASTRTSGRTGELFF.

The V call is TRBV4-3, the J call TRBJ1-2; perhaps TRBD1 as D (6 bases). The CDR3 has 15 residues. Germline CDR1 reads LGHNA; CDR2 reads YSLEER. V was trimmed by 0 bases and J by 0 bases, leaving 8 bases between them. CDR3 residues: CASSQDPGANYGYTF. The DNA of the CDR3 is TGCGCCAGCAGCCAAGATCCAGGGGCTAACTATGGCTACACCTTC.

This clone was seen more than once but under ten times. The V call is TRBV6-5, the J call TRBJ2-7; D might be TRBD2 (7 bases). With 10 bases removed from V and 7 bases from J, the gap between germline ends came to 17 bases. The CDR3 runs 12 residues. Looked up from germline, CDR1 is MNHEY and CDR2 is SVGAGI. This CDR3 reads CATREGGSEQYF. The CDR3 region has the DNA TGTGCCACGAGGGAGGGGGGCTCTGAGCAGTACTTC.

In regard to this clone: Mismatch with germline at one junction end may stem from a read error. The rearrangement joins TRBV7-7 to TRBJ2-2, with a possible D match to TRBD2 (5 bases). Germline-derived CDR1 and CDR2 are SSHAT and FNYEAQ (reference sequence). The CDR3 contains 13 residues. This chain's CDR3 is CASSPGLGGELFF. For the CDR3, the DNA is TGTGCTAGCAGCCCAGGACTGGGCGGGGAGCTGTTTTTT.

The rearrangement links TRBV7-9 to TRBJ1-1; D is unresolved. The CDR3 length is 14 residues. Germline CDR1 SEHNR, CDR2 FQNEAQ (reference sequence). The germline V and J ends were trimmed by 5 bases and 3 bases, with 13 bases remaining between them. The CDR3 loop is CASSPYILDTEAFF. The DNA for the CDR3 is TGTGCCAGCAGCCCATACATCCTGGACACTGAAGCTTTCTTT.

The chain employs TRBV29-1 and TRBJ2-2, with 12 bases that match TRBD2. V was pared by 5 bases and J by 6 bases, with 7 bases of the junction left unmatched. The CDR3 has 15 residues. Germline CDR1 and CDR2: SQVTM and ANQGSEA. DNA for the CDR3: TGCAGCGTTAGACTAGCGGGAGTTTTCCCCGGGGAGCTGTTTTTT. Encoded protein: CSVRLAGVFPGELFF.

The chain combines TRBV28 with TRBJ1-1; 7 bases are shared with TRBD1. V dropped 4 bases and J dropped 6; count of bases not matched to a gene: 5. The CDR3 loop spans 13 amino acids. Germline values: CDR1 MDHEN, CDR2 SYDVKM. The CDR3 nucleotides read TGTGCCAGCAGTTCCCGGGACAGACCTGAAGCTTTCTTT. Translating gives CASSSRDRPEAFF.

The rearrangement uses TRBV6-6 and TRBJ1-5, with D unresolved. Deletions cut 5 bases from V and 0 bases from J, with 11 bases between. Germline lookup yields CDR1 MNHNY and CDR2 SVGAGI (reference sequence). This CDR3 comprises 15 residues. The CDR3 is CASSRTQNSNQPQHF. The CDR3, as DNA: TGTGCCAGCAGTAGGACTCAGAATAGCAATCAGCCCCAGCATTTT.

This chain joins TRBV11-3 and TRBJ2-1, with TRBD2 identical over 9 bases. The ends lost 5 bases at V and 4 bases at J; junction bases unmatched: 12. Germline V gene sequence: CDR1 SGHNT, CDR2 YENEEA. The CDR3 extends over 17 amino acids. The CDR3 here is CASSLNAGGPLYNEQFF. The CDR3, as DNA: TGTGCCAGCAGCCTAAATGCGGGAGGGCCACTATACAATGAGCAGTTCTTC.

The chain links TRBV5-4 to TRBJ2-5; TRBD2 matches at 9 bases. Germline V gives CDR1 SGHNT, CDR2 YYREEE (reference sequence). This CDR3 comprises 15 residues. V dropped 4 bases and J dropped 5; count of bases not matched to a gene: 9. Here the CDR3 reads CASSTSQRGEETQYF. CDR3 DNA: TGTGCCAGCAGCACTTCTCAGCGGGGGGAGGAGACCCAGTACTTC.

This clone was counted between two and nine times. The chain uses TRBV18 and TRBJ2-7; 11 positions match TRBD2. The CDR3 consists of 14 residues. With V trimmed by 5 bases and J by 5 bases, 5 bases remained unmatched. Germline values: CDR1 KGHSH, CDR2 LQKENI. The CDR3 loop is CASSNSGGVNEQYF. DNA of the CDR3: TGTGCCAGCTCAAATAGCGGGGGGGTGAACGAGCAGTACTTC.

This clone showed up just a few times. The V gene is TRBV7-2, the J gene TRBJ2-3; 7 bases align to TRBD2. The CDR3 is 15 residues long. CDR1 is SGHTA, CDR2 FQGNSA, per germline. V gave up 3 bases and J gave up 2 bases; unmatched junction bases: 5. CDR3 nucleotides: TGTGCCAGCAGCTTTCAGCGGGGTTACACAGATACGCAGTATTTT. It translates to CASSFQRGYTDTQYF.

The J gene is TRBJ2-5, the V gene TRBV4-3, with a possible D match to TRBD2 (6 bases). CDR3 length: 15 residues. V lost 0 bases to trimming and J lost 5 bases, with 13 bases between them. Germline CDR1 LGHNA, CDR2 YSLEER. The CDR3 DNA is TGCGCCAGCAGCCAAGAGCGGGGTTACTGGGAGACCCAGTACTTC. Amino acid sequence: CASSQERGYWETQYF.

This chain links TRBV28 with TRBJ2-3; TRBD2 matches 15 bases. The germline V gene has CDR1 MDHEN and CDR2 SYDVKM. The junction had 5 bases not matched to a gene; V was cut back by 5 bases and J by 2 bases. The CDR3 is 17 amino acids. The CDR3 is CASSLGTSGRITDTQYF. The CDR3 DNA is TGTGCCAGCAGTCTCGGGACTAGCGGGAGGATCACAGATACGCAGTATTTT.

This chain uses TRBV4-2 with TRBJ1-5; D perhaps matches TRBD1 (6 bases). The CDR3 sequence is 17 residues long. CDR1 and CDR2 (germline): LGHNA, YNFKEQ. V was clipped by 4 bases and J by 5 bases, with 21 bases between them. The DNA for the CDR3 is TGTGCCAGCAGCCCCTTCGGGGGCGGGGGTGACCATCAGCCCCAGCATTTT. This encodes CASSPFGGGGDHQPQHF.